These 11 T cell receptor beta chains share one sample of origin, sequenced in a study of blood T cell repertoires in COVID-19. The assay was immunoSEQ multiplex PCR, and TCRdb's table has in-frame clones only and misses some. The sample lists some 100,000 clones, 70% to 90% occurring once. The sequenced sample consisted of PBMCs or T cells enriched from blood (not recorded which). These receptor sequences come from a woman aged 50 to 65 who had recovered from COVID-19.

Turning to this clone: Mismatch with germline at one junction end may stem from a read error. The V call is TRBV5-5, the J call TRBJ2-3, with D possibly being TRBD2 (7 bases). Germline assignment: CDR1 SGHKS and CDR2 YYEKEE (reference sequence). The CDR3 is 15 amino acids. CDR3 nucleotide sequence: TGTGCCAGCACCTTGGGGGGGCTCCCCACAGATACGCAGTATTTT. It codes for CASTLGGLPTDTQYF.

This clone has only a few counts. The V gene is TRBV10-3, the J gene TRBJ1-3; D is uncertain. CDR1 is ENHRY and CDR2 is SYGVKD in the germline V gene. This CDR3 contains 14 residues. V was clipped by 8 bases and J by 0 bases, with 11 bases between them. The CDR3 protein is CAIRVAGSGNTIYF. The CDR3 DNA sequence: TGTGCCATCCGAGTAGCCGGCTCTGGAAACACCATATATTTT.

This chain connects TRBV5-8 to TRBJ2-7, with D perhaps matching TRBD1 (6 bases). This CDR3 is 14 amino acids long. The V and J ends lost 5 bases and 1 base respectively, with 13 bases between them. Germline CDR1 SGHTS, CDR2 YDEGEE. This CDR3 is CASRQGPFSYEQYF. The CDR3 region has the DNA TGTGCCAGCAGACAGGGACCTTTTTCCTACGAGCAGTACTTC.

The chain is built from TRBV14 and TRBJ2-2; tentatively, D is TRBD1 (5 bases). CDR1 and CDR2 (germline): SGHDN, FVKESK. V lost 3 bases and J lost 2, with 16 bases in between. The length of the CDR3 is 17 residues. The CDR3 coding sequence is TGTGCCAGCAGCCAGGGCAGGGTCTCGCTTAACACCGGGGAGCTGTTTTTT. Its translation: CASSQGRVSLNTGELFF.

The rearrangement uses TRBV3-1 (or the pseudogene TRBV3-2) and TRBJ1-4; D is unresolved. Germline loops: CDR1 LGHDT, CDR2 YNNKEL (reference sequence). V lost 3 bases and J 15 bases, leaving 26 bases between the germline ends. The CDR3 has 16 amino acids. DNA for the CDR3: TGTGCCAGCAGCCATGACCGTATGGACCGCGGGAAAAGGTTGTTTTTT. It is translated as CASSHDRMDRGKRLFF.

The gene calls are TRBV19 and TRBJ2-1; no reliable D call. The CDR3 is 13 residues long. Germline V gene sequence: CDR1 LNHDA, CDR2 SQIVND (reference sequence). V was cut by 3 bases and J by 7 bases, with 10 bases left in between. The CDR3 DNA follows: TGTGCCAGTAGTATGGAGCAAAGGAATGAGCAGTTCTTC. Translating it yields CASSMEQRNEQFF.

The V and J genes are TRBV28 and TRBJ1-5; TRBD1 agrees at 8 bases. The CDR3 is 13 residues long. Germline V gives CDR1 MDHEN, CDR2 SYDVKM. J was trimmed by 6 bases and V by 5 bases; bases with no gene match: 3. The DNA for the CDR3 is TGTGCCAGCAGTAAGGACAGGGTTCAGCCCCAGCATTTT. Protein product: CASSKDRVQPQHF. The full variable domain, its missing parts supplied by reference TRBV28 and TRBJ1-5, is DVKVTQSSRYLVKRTGEKVFLECVQDMDHENMFWYRQDPGLGLRLIYFSYDVKMKEKGDIPEGYSVSREKKERFSLILESASTNQTSMYLCASSKDRVQPQHFGDGTRLSIL.

The CDR3 bases are TGCAGCGTTTCAAGACAGACAGGGGACACTGAAGCTTTCTTT. Amino acids: CSVSRQTGDTEAFF. The rearrangement links TRBV29-1 to TRBJ1-1; 8 nucleotides line up with TRBD1. The CDR3 consists of 14 residues. Germline-derived CDR1 and CDR2 are SQVTM and ANQGSEA. V was clipped by 5 bases and J by 3 bases; unmatched bases: 8.

The CDR3 spells CASSSSTGPYGYTF. DNA of the CDR3: TGTGCCAGCAGCTCATCGACAGGGCCCTATGGCTACACCTTC. This sequence joins TRBV7-6 and TRBJ1-2; TRBD1 matches 7 bases. The germline V gene has CDR1 SGHVS and CDR2 FNYEAQ. This CDR3 comprises 14 residues. The V and J ends lost 4 bases and 4 bases, in that order; junction bases with no gene match: 6. The full variable domain, completed using reference TRBV7-6 and TRBJ1-2, is GAGVSQSPRYKVTKRGQDVALRCDPISGHVSLYWYRQALGQGPEFLTYFNYEAQQDKSGLPNDRFSAERPEGSISTLTIQRTEQRDSAMYRCASSSSTGPYGYTFGSGTRLTVV.

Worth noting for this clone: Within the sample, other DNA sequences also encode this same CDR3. The CDR3 is CASRLQGNTEAFF. DNA for the CDR3: TGTGCCAGTAGACTACAGGGAAACACTGAAGCTTTCTTT. The chain is built from TRBV19 and TRBJ1-1; D may be TRBD1 (6 bases). V was trimmed by 6 bases and J by 2 bases, leaving 10 bases between them. Germline CDR1 LNHDA, CDR2 SQIVND (reference sequence). This CDR3 is built from 13 residues.

Written as DNA, the CDR3 is TGTGCCAGTAGTACGCGTGAACGGCAGGGGCAAGAGACCCAGTACTTC. It encodes CASSTRERQGQETQYF. This chain joins TRBV19 and TRBJ2-5, with D possibly matching TRBD1 (6 bases). This CDR3 has 16 residues. Between the trimmed V and J ends, which lost 4 bases and 2 bases, there was a span of 17 bases. CDR1 LNHDA and CDR2 SQIVND come from the germline V gene (reference sequence).